These 4 T cell receptor beta chains share one sample of origin, sequenced in a study of blood T cell repertoires in COVID-19. Here immunoSEQ multiplex PCR was the method, and the copy in TCRdb shows in-frame clones only, minus some. The sample lists about 670,000 clones; about 90% were seen once. Material: peripheral blood. These receptors were taken from a woman aged 18-35 years with acute or convalescent COVID-19.

The V and J genes are TRBV13 and TRBJ1-3, with a possible D match to TRBD1 (5 bases). The V gene lost 3 bases and the J gene lost 3 bases, with 9 bases spanning the gap. CDR1 and CDR2 from the germline V gene are PRHDT and FYEKMQ (reference sequence). The CDR3 runs 14 residues. The CDR3, as DNA: TGTGCCAGCAGCTTCCCAGGGCTTGGAAACACCATATATTTT. This encodes CASSFPGLGNTIYF.

J is TRBJ1-1 and V is TRBV23-1, with D possibly being TRBD1 (5 bases). TRBV23-1 is noted as an ORF with a role that remains uncertain. V was pared by 3 bases and J by 2 bases, with 13 bases between. This CDR3 region has 15 residues. CDR3 DNA sequence: TGCGCCAGCAGTCAGCAACGACAGATAAACACTGAAGCTTTCTTT. Translated, it gives CASSQQRQINTEAFF.

The rearrangement uses TRBV7-6 and TRBJ1-2, with 7 positions matching TRBD1. Germline assignment: CDR1 SGHVS and CDR2 FNYEAQ. The CDR3 has 16 residues. J was trimmed by 7 bases and V by 0 bases; bases with no gene match: 11. The CDR3 region is CASSLAQGTAYPGYTF. CDR3 DNA sequence: TGTGCCAGCAGCTTAGCGCAGGGGACAGCCTACCCTGGCTACACCTTC.

The chain recombines TRBV19 with TRBJ1-1; 7 bases agree with TRBD1. The V and J ends lost 3 bases and 4 bases, in that order; junction bases with no gene match: 2. This CDR3 is built from 13 residues. The germline V gene has CDR1 LNHDA and CDR2 SQIVND (reference sequence). CDR3 coding DNA: TGTGCCAGTAGTATTGGGACAGTCACTGAAGCTTTCTTT. Its translation is CASSIGTVTEAFF.